The subject of this entry is one T cell receptor beta chain. Germline V gene data show CDR1 as SGHVS and CDR2 as FQNEAQ. With V trimmed by 2 bases and J by 3 bases, 15 bases remained unmatched. The length of the CDR3 is 18 residues. The data originate from a study of spatial heterogeneity in lung cancer. Across the study: On average, each unique TCR and UMI combination appeared more than ten times in raw reads.

TCRdb processed the 5' RACE reads anew with MiXCR; each CDR3 protein has one entry. The sample carries 23,000 or so distinct CDR3 sequences, around 9.6% recorded once. The time point here: blood at routine non-recurrence follow-up after resection. This clonotype originated in a male donor with early-stage non-small cell lung cancer. The source was PBMCs, collected at follow-up. The chain couples TRBV7-8 to TRBJ1-2, with 7 bases matching TRBD1. The CDR3: CASSLYPRGTEAYYGYTF. The CDR3 coding sequence is TGTGCCAGCAGCTTATATCCCCGCGGGACAGAAGCTTACTATGGCTACACCTTC. Looking up the rest from reference TRBV7-8 and TRBJ1-2 gives the full variable domain: GAGVSQSPRYKVAKRGQDVALRCDPISGHVSLFWYQQALGQGPEFLTYFQNEAQLDKSGLPSDRFFAERPEGSVSTLKIQRTQQEDSAVYLCASSLYPRGTEAYYGYTFGSGTRLTVV.